This TCR beta chain derives from a study of Ad26.COV2.S vaccination and SARS-CoV-2 variants. Study-level findings and limits: Among vaccine recipients, spike-specific TCR breadth exceeded that of placebo recipients. Placebo recipients and vaccine recipients were similar in non-spike TCR breadth. TCR breadth and depth estimates may have understated total T cell responses. Responses of spike-specific T cells (both CD8+ and CD4+) reportedly showed substantial breadth after vaccination.

CDR1 is MGHDK and CDR2 is SYGVNS in the germline V gene. With 7 bases clipped from V and 0 bases from J, the junction kept 5 bases outside the gene matches. This CDR3 has 16 amino acids. The data were produced by immunoSEQ multiplex PCR, yet TCRdb's version contains in-frame clones alone and is incomplete. Among under 95,000 clones listed, less than 85% were seen once. On this clone: Its antigen is undetermined.

V and J are TRBV25-1 and TRBJ2-6; 8 nucleotides line up with TRBD1. Specimen: peripheral blood, collected after recovery from COVID-19. The source of this sequence is a human donor who had recovered from COVID-19. CDR3 nucleotides: TGTGCCAGCAAAGGGACAGGTAGCTCTGGGGCCAACGTCCTGACTTTC. It translates to CASKGTGSSGANVLTF.